This TCR beta chain appears in the sequencing data of a study of blood T cells in healthy people across ages (dated by TCRdb to the mid-2010s). A note on the overall study: Template switching captured roughly one uniquely barcoded TCR beta cDNA molecule per two T cells in model experiments. The study measured age-related changes in TCR beta repertoire diversity using deep sequencing normalized with unique cDNA molecular identifiers. The donors were split into four age groups: young (average about 15 years), middle-aged (39), aged (approximately 60) and long-lived (82). To avoid experimental bias, donors of different ages were randomly spread across the sequencing lanes. Using the same blood draw, the study looked at two additional independent replicas of 1 million unique cDNA reads for two donors, one aged 18 to 29 and the other aged 80 or older. The full study reports these points: As age increased, observed TCR beta diversity per million T cells dropped in a roughly linear way, and a significant reduction was already evident by age 40. Conclusive comparison of naive and antigen-experienced compartments was prevented by the profiling of bulk unsorted PBMCs. Compared with the aged group, the long-lived group had more naive CD4+ T cells, fewer expanded clones and increased TCR diversity, suggesting age selection. Because donor CMV infection status was unknown, age-related changes in expanded clonotypes were potentially confounded. Total diversity estimates from one million sequenced T cells were considered lower bounds and underestimates. A strong correlation was found between observed TCR beta diversity and the percentage of naive T cells measured by flow cytometry.

Remarks on this clonotype: No antigen is known for it. No base quality information exists; no much larger clone differs at one position.

Here V drops 2 bases and J drops 15 bases, and the junction holds 6 bases not matched to any gene. The CDR3 contains 12 residues, cysteine and phenylalanine counted. The entry retains the CDR3 DNA only, 36 bases that are in frame from base 1. From a lookup of the germline V gene, CDR1 and CDR2 are WSHSY and SAAADI. The roughly 38 donors, aged about 6 to 95 years, were systemically healthy Caucasian individuals from Russia. Around 9.8 milliliters of peripheral blood were collected from each donor into EDTA-treated Vacutainer tubes. PBMCs were isolated by Ficoll-Paque density-gradient centrifugation, with at least 7 million obtained per sample. Total RNA, at least 6 micrograms per sample, was extracted from PBMCs with Trizol reagent. For every donor, flow cytometry on a PBMC aliquot measured the percentage of naive CD45RAhigh/CD27high T cells. Library prep was done by 5' RACE. Sequenced on an Illumina HiSeq 2500. A second PCR of roughly 7 to 11 cycles was performed with a sample-barcoded 5' primer and a J-beta primer mix. A unique molecular identifier was introduced onto each TCR beta cDNA molecule by a template-switch 5' adaptor carrying 12 random nucleotides. Each sample yielded at least 3 million CDR3-containing paired-end reads. The Mint cDNA synthesis kit, primed by a TRBC-specific oligonucleotide, was used to synthesize first-strand cDNA from all RNA. Following uracil-DNA glycosylase treatment, all cDNA underwent a first 18-cycle PCR with the universal primers M1SS and BC2_uni_R. Under the source paper's analysis protocol: Normalization of each sample was performed by random selection of 1 million high-quality reads, each carrying a distinct molecular identifier. Reads sharing molecular identifiers were discarded rather than binned into consensus sequences. MiTCR, run with a Q25 quality threshold and the strictest error-elimination algorithm, handled CDR3 identification, clonotype clustering and error correction. A nonparametric unseen species model with Euler transformation was used to estimate lower-bound total TCR beta diversity. The public sequencing data were trimmed at Q25 with fastp and processed into clonotypes with MiXCR by TCRdb, which kept only in-frame beta chains. Rows with one shared CDR3 protein collapse into an entry with the most common genes and DNA. The V and J calls shown here were made by TCRdb, not taken from the authors' results. The sample table holds 600,000 to 800,000 distinct CDR3 sequences, of which roughly half were seen once. The ten largest make up less than 15% of the sample.

The sequence was obtained from a woman of 80 years or more in good health. The sequencing input was blood. In this chain, TRBV10-2 is recombined with TRBJ1-5, with 8 junctional bases fitting TRBD1. The bases read TGCGCCAGCAGTGAGGAGGACAGGGTCCCGCATTTT. This gives the protein CASSEEDRVPHF.